This TCR beta chain was captured in a study of blood T cell repertoires in COVID-19. Looking at the study overall: Sample material is recorded as cDNA or gDNA derived from T cells, B-cell-depleted T cells, or PBMCs.

CDR3 length: 14 residues. Germline-derived CDR1 and CDR2 are SGHRS and YFSETQ. The V segment lost 2 bases and the J segment 4 bases; nucleotides outside the gene matches: 2. In its sample, this clone was seen once. Clones were read by immunoSEQ multiplex PCR, and TCRdb kept only the in-frame ones, dropping some. The profile shows about 200,000 clones, about four fifths of them singletons. The sample comprised peripheral blood. The chain has TRBV5-1 and TRBJ2-2, with 7 bases that match TRBD2. The sequence was collected from a woman aged 45-65 years with acute or convalescent COVID-19. CDR3 protein: CASSLGGSTGELFF. The DNA of the CDR3 is TGCGCCAGCAGCTTAGGCGGGAGCACCGGGGAGCTGTTTTTT.